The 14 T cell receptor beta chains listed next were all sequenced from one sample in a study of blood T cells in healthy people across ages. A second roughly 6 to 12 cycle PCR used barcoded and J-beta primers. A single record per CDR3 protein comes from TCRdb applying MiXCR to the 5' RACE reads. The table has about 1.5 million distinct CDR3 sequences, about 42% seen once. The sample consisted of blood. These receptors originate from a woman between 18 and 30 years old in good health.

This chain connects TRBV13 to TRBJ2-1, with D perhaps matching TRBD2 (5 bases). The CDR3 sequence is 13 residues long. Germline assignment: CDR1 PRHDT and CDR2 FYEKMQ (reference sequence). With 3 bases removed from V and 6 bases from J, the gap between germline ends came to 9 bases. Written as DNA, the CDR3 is TGTGCCAGCAGCTTCGGACTGGTCAATGAGCAGTTCTTC. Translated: CASSFGLVNEQFF.

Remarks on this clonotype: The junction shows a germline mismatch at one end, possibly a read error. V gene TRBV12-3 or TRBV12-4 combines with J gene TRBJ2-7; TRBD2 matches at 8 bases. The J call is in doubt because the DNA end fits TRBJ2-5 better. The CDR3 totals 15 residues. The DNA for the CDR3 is TGTGTCAGCAGTTTAGCGTTAGCGGGGACAGAGACCCAGTACTTC. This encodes CVSSLALAGTETQYF.

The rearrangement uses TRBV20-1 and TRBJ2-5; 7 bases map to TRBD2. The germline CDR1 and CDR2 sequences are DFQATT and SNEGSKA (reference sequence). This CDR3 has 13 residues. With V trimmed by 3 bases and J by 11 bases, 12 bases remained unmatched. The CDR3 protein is CSARGDYYNEQYF. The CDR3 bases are TGCAGTGCTAGGGGGGACTACTACAATGAGCAGTACTTC.

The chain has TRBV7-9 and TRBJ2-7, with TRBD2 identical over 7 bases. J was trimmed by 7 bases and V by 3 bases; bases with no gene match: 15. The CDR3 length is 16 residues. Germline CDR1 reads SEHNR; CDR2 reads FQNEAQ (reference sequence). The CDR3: CASSFVPGLQPGEQYF. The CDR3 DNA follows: TGTGCCAGCAGCTTCGTACCGGGACTACAGCCGGGTGAGCAGTACTTC.

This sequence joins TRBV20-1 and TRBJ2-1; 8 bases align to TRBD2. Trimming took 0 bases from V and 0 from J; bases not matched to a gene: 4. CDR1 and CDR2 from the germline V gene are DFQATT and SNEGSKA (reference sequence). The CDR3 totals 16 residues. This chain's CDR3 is CSARDGAGGSYNEQFF. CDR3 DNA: TGCAGTGCTAGAGATGGGGCGGGAGGCTCCTACAATGAGCAGTTCTTC.

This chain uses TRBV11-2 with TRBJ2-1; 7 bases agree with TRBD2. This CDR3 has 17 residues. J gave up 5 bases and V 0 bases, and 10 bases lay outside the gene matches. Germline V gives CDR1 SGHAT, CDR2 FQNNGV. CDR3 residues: CASSLDLGLAENNEQFF. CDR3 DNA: TGTGCCAGCAGCTTAGATCTAGGGCTAGCGGAAAACAATGAGCAGTTCTTC.

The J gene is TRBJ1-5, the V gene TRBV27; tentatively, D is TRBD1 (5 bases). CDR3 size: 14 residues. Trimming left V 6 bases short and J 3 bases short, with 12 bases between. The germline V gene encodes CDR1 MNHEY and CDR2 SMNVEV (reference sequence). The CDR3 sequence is CASSLRGINQPQHF. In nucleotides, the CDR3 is TGTGCCAGCAGCCTAAGGGGCATCAATCAGCCCCAGCATTTT.

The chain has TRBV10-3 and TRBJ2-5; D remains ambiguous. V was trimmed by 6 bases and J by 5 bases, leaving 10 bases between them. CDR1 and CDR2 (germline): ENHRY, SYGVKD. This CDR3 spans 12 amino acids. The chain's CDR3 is CAISPRAETQYF. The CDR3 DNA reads TGTGCCATCAGCCCAAGAGCGGAGACCCAGTACTTC.

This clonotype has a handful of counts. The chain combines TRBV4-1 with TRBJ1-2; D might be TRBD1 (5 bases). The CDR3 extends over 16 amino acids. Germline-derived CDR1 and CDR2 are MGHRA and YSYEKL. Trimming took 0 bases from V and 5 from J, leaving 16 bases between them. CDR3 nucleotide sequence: TGCGCCAGCAGCCAAGATCGGGGCAGGTTACCATATGGCTACACCTTC. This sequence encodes CASSQDRGRLPYGYTF.

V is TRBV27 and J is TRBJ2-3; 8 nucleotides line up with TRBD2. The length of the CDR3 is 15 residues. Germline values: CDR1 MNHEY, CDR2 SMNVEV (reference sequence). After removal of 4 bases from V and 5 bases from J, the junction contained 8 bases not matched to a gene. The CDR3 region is CASSSPGGPKDTQYF. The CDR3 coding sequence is TGTGCCAGCAGTTCCCCGGGGGGGCCCAAAGATACGCAGTATTTT.

The CDR3 coding sequence is TGTGCCAGCAGCCCGACGAGGGGGCCAACTGAAGCTTTCTTT. It translates to CASSPTRGPTEAFF. The rearrangement uses TRBV11-2 and TRBJ1-1; 7 bases are a match to TRBD1. CDR1 is SGHAT and CDR2 is FQNNGV in the germline V gene. The CDR3 runs to 14 residues. J lost 5 bases, V lost 5 bases, and 8 bases had no gene match.

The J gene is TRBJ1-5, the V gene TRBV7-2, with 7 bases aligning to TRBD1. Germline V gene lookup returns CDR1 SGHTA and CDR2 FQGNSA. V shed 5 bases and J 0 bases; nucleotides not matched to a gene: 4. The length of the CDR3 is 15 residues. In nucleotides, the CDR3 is TGTGCCAGCAGCAAGACAGGGTATAGCAATCAGCCCCAGCATTTT. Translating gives CASSKTGYSNQPQHF.

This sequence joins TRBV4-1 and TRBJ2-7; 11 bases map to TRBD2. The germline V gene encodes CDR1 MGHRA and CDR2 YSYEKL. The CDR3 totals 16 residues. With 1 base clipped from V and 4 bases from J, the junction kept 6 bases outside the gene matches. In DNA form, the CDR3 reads TGCGCCAGCAGCCAAGTTTTTAGCGGGGGGGCGTACGAGCAGTACTTC. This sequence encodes CASSQVFSGGAYEQYF.

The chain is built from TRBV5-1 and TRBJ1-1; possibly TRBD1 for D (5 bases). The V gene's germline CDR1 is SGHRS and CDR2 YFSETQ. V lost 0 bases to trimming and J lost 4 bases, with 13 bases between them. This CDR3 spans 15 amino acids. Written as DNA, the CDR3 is TGCGCCAGCAGCTTGGTGGGGGGGTGGACCACTGAAGCTTTCTTT. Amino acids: CASSLVGGWTTEAFF.